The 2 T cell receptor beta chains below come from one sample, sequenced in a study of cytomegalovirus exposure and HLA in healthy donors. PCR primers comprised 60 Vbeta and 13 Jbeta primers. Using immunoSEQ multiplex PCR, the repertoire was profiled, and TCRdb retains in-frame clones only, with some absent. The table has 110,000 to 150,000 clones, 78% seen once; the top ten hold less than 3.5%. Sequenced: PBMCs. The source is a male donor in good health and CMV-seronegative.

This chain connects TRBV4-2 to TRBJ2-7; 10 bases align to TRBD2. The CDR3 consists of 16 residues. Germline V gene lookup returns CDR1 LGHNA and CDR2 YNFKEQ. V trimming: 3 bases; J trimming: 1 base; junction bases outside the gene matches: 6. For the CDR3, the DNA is TGTGCCAGCAGCCATGGGACTAGCGAACTTTCCTACGAGCAGTACTTC. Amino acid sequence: CASSHGTSELSYEQYF.

Here the CDR3 DNA reads TGTGCCAGCTCACCAAACAGGGTGCTTCAGAACACTGAAGCTTTCTTT. Translating gives CASSPNRVLQNTEAFF. The V and J genes are TRBV18 and TRBJ1-1, with D maybe TRBD1 (6 bases). CDR3 size: 16 residues. V dropped 2 bases and J dropped 1 base, with 14 bases sitting between them. Germline CDR1 and CDR2: KGHSH and LQKENI.